This TCR beta chain was obtained from a study of blood T cell repertoires in COVID-19. This CDR3 is built from 16 residues. The V gene end was trimmed by 3 bases and the J gene end by 2 bases; junction bases not matched to a gene: 10. Germline loops: CDR1 SGDLS, CDR2 YYNGEE. Clones were sequenced by immunoSEQ multiplex PCR, and TCRdb holds only the in-frame ones, with some missing. The sample carries about 320,000 clones, roughly 90% recorded once. The receptor comes from a man younger than 30 who had recovered from COVID-19. Sequenced: peripheral blood. The rearrangement links TRBV9 to TRBJ2-7, with 8 bases that match TRBD1. CDR3 sequence reads: CASSEETGELAYEQYF. CDR3 coding DNA: TGTGCCAGCAGCGAAGAGACAGGGGAACTCGCCTACGAGCAGTACTTC.